The next 31 T cell receptor beta chains were all read from a single sample in a study of blood T cell repertoires in COVID-19. TCRdb's table, derived via immunoSEQ multiplex PCR, lists solely in-frame clones and lacks some. The table records 110,000 to 150,000 clones, about 90% of them present only once. Sequencing was done on a sample of peripheral blood. The receptors come from an elderly woman with acute or convalescent COVID-19.

This clone was seen just once. The V call is TRBV9, the J call TRBJ1-5; no firm D call. The CDR3 totals 14 residues. Deletions cut 2 bases from V and 11 bases from J, with 17 bases between. Looked up from germline, CDR1 is SGDLS and CDR2 is YYNGEE. CDR3 amino acids: CASSVPVPNPTQHF. The CDR3 DNA reads TGTGCCAGCAGCGTCCCGGTCCCAAATCCCACCCAGCATTTT.

The chain carries TRBV19 and TRBJ1-2; TRBD1 is a possible D gene (6 bases). The germline V and J ends were trimmed by 1 base and 5 bases, with 8 bases remaining between them. Germline V CDR1 and CDR2: LNHDA, SQIVND (reference sequence). The CDR3 length is 13 residues. CDR3 nucleotides: TGTGCCAGTAGTATAGCCGGACAGTATGGCTACACCTTC. It yields the protein CASSIAGQYGYTF.

The V and J genes are TRBV21-1 and TRBJ2-2; the listed D gene, TRBD1, was not tested against the DNA. TRBV21-1 has pseudogene status. This CDR3 region has 17 residues. The DNA for the CDR3 is TGTGCCAGCAGCAAAGTGGGGACAGGGGAGGACACCGGGGAGCTGTTTTTT. Translating gives CASSKVGTGEDTGELFF.

The chain is built from TRBV30 and TRBJ1-2; 10 positions match TRBD1. Unmatched junction bases numbered 11, after V lost 2 bases and J lost 8 bases. Germline CDR1 is GTSNPN and CDR2 is SVGIG (reference sequence). This CDR3 has 15 residues. CDR3 loop: CAWSHPGQGWGGYTF. CDR3 DNA: TGTGCCTGGAGTCATCCGGGACAGGGGTGGGGCGGCTACACCTTC.

This rearrangement joins TRBV30 to TRBJ1-2; tentatively, D is TRBD1 (5 bases). V was pared by 8 bases and J by 1 base, with 8 bases between. This CDR3 has 11 amino acids. Looked up from germline, CDR1 is GTSNPN and CDR2 is SVGIG (reference sequence). CDR3 sequence (DNA): TGTGCCGGCAGGGTTAACTATGGCTACACCTTC. Translated, it gives CAGRVNYGYTF.

The V call is TRBV28, the J call TRBJ2-6, with D unresolved. This CDR3 has 15 amino acids. Germline CDR1 MDHEN, CDR2 SYDVKM. Trimming stripped 3 bases from V and 0 bases from J, with 6 bases between. This CDR3 is CASSFQNSGANVLTF. The DNA of the CDR3 is TGTGCCAGCAGTTTCCAGAACTCTGGGGCCAACGTCCTGACTTTC.

This clone was detected only a few times. V is TRBV28 and J is TRBJ1-3, with TRBD1 matching over 9 bases. The ends lost 6 bases at V and 4 bases at J; junction bases unmatched: 4. This CDR3 region has 14 residues. The V gene's germline CDR1 is MDHEN and CDR2 SYDVKM. The CDR3 region is CASRGQGRGNTIYF. In DNA, the CDR3 is TGTGCCAGCAGGGGACAGGGAAGGGGAAACACCATATATTTT.

The rearrangement uses TRBV2 and TRBJ1-2, with D possibly matching TRBD1 (5 bases). Trimming took 4 bases from V and 4 from J, leaving 10 bases between them. The CDR3 is made up of 13 amino acids. The germline gives CDR1 SNHLY, CDR2 FYNNEI. DNA for the CDR3: TGTGCCAGCAGTGCACAGGTCTCCTATGGCTACACCTTC. This gives the protein CASSAQVSYGYTF.

This chain connects TRBV10-2 to TRBJ1-2, with no clear D. Looked up from germline, CDR1 is WSHSY and CDR2 is SAAADI. The CDR3 runs 14 residues. V shed 0 bases and J shed 4 bases, with 9 bases lying between them. CDR3 DNA: TGCGCCAGCAGTGAGTCGGTTGGGCTCTATGGCTACACCTTC. This encodes CASSESVGLYGYTF.

The chain has TRBV25-1 and TRBJ1-4, with 9 bases aligning to TRBD1. The CDR3 extends over 15 amino acids. The V segment lost 2 bases and the J segment 6 bases; nucleotides outside the gene matches: 4. CDR1 and CDR2 from the germline V gene are MGHDK and SYGVNS. The CDR3 sequence: CASSESGQGYEKLFF. CDR3 nucleotides: TGTGCCAGCAGTGAAAGCGGACAGGGGTATGAAAAACTGTTTTTT.

This clone was counted once. The chain links TRBV7-2 to TRBJ2-2; maybe TRBD2 (5 bases). CDR3 length: 14 residues. The germline gives CDR1 SGHTA, CDR2 FQGNSA. The V end lost 1 base, the J end lost 7 bases, and 10 bases lay between the germline ends. This CDR3 reads CASSLDTGNGELFF. In DNA, the CDR3 is TGTGCCAGCAGCTTAGATACGGGAAACGGGGAGCTGTTTTTT.

The chain employs TRBV2 and TRBJ1-2; 8 bases are shared with TRBD1. The CDR3 runs 15 residues. The junction had 10 bases not matched to a gene; V was cut back by 4 bases and J by 6 bases. Germline loops: CDR1 SNHLY, CDR2 FYNNEI. The CDR3 DNA sequence: TGTGCCAGCAGTGCGGCTTTAACACAGGGGGATGGCTACACCTTC. Translated, it gives CASSAALTQGDGYTF.

Details on this clone: The sample holds other DNA sequences that translate to the same CDR3. The chain couples TRBV2 to TRBJ1-1; tentatively, D is TRBD1 (6 bases). Trimming shortened V by 6 bases and J by 1 base, and 9 bases separated the two germline ends. Germline CDR1 reads SNHLY; CDR2 reads FYNNEI. The CDR3 has 13 residues. The CDR3 nucleotides are TGTGCCAGCAGCGTACAGGGGAACACTGAAGCTTTCTTT. Amino acids: CASSVQGNTEAFF. Based on the CDR3 plus reference TRBV2 and TRBJ1-1, the full variable domain is EPEVTQTPSHQVTQMGQEVILRCVPISNHLYFYWYRQILGQKVEFLVSFYNNEISEKSEIFDDQFSVERPDGSNFTLKIRSTKLEDSAMYFCASSVQGNTEAFFGQGTRLTVV.

The genes are TRBV6-5 and TRBJ1-2; TRBD1 matches 8 bases. The CDR3 covers 14 residues. Germline CDR1 MNHEY, CDR2 SVGAGI. The trim removed 7 bases at V and 4 bases at J, leaving 8 bases unmatched. The CDR3 protein is CASTPRQGSYGYTF. The DNA for the CDR3 is TGTGCCAGCACTCCTCGACAGGGGAGCTATGGCTACACCTTC.

This clone was picked up one time. The chain has TRBV7-8 and TRBJ2-5; D may be TRBD1 (5 bases). The ends were cut back, 6 bases at V and 4 bases at J, with 9 bases in the middle. Germline V lookup: CDR1 SGHVS, CDR2 FQNEAQ. This CDR3 contains 12 residues. This chain's CDR3 is CASRQETETQYF. DNA of the CDR3: TGTGCCAGCAGACAGGAAACAGAGACCCAGTACTTC.

The J gene is TRBJ1-2, the V gene TRBV12-5; D perhaps matches TRBD1 (6 bases). This CDR3 has 13 residues. CDR1 and CDR2 from the germline V gene are LGHNT and FRNRAP. The germline V and J ends were trimmed by 3 bases and 10 bases, with 15 bases remaining between them. The CDR3 DNA follows: TGTGCTAGTGGTTTCTTGGACAGCAACCTCTACACCTTC. It specifies CASGFLDSNLYTF.

In DNA, the CDR3 is TGTGCCAGTAGTACCCGGACAGGGGCGGGCACTGAAGCTTTCTTT. Translation gives CASSTRTGAGTEAFF. The V call is TRBV19, the J call TRBJ1-1; 9 nucleotides line up with TRBD1. Per the germline V gene, CDR1 is LNHDA and CDR2 is SQIVND (reference sequence). The CDR3 loop spans 15 amino acids. V was clipped by 4 bases and J by 4 bases; unmatched bases: 7.

CDR3 sequence reads: CASSDRRYQPQHF. Here the CDR3 DNA reads TGTGCCAGCAGCGACAGGAGATATCAGCCCCAGCATTTT. This rearrangement joins TRBV2 to TRBJ1-5; TRBD1 is a possible D gene (6 bases). Germline values: CDR1 SNHLY, CDR2 FYNNEI. The ends were cut back, 6 bases at V and 5 bases at J, with 11 bases in the middle. The CDR3 sequence is 13 residues long.

This clone was counted once. This chain uses TRBV6-5 with TRBJ1-4, with TRBD1 matching 9 bases. The trim removed 8 bases at V and 4 bases at J, leaving 8 bases unmatched. This CDR3 spans 15 amino acids. From germline, CDR1 is MNHEY and CDR2 SVGAGI. The CDR3 DNA follows: TGTGCCAGCCACACGGGGGGACAGGGTAATGAAAAACTGTTTTTT. Its protein is CASHTGGQGNEKLFF.

The chain links TRBV12-5 to TRBJ2-1; TRBD1 aligns across 12 bases. CDR1 is LGHNT, CDR2 FRNRAP, per germline. CDR3 length: 18 amino acids. The J segment lost 7 bases and the V segment lost 0 bases, leaving 10 bases of the junction unmatched. CDR3 DNA: TGTGCTAGTGGTTTGGTAGGGTTCGGGACAGGGGGCATGAATGAGCAGTTCTTC. Translation gives CASGLVGFGTGGMNEQFF.

The V call is TRBV5-1, the J call TRBJ1-2; 12 bases are shared with TRBD1. V dropped 3 bases and J dropped 7; count of bases not matched to a gene: 1. Germline CDR1 SGHRS, CDR2 YFSETQ. This CDR3 spans 13 amino acids. The DNA for the CDR3 is TGCGCCAGCAGCTCGGGACAGGGGGCTGGCTACACCTTC. Protein sequence: CASSSGQGAGYTF.

This chain connects TRBV20-1 to TRBJ1-2; D is undetermined. CDR3 length: 14 amino acids. Germline-derived CDR1 and CDR2 are DFQATT and SNEGSKA (reference sequence). V was cut by 3 bases and J by 1 base, with 12 bases left in between. This chain's CDR3 is CSASPDGVNYGYTF. CDR3 bases: TGCAGTGCTAGTCCTGACGGAGTTAACTATGGCTACACCTTC.

The chain is built from TRBV7-3 and TRBJ2-6, with TRBD1 identical over 11 bases. V was clipped by 5 bases and J by 0 bases; unmatched bases: 6. This CDR3 has 18 amino acids. Germline loops: CDR1 SGHTA, CDR2 FQGTGA. This chain's CDR3 is CASSSWTGGVSGANVLTF. DNA for the CDR3: TGTGCCAGCAGCAGTTGGACAGGGGGCGTCTCTGGGGCCAACGTCCTGACTTTC. Filled out from reference TRBV7-3 and TRBJ2-6, the complete variable domain reads GAGVSQTPSNKVTEKGKYVELRCDPISGHTALYWYRQSLGQGPEFLIYFQGTGAADDSGLPNDRFFAVRPEGSVSTLKIQRTERGDSAVYLCASSSWTGGVSGANVLTFGAGSRLTVL.

V gene TRBV5-1 combines with J gene TRBJ1-1; a possible D gene is TRBD1 (5 bases). Germline V CDR1 and CDR2: SGHRS, YFSETQ. V was clipped by 0 bases and J by 0 bases, with 12 bases between them. The CDR3 contains 16 residues. The CDR3 nucleotides read TGCGCCAGCAGCTTGGGGCAGGGCCTTATGAACACTGAAGCTTTCTTT. Its protein is CASSLGQGLMNTEAFF.

The gene calls are TRBV6-5 and TRBJ1-1; D is undetermined. Trimming cost V 7 bases and J 10 bases, with 16 bases left between them. CDR1 and CDR2 (germline): MNHEY, SVGAGI. The CDR3 runs 12 residues. CDR3 nucleotide sequence: TGTGCCAGCACCCCGATGGCAGGAAGAGCTTTCTTT. It translates to CASTPMAGRAFF.

This clone has more than one count but fewer than ten. The chain couples TRBV7-8 to TRBJ2-2, with 10 bases lining up with TRBD2. This CDR3 is built from 16 residues. The V gene end was trimmed by 5 bases and the J gene end by 1 base; junction bases not matched to a gene: 4. CDR1 is SGHVS, CDR2 FQNEAQ, per germline. The chain's CDR3 is CASSPLAGGNTGELFF. The CDR3 DNA reads TGTGCCAGCAGCCCATTAGCGGGGGGGAACACCGGGGAGCTGTTTTTT.

This chain joins TRBV2 and TRBJ1-2; D may be TRBD1 (6 bases). The V end lost 5 bases, the J end lost 1 base, and 8 bases lay between the germline ends. Germline V lookup: CDR1 SNHLY, CDR2 FYNNEI. The CDR3 consists of 13 residues. DNA of the CDR3: TGTGCCAGCAGTCGGGACATTAACTATGGCTACACCTTC. Protein: CASSRDINYGYTF.

The V call is TRBV7-2, the J call TRBJ1-1, with D tentatively TRBD1 (5 bases). CDR3 length: 16 residues. In germline, CDR1 is SGHTA, CDR2 FQGNSA. The V and J ends lost 1 base and 6 bases respectively, with 18 bases between them. The CDR3 bases are TGTGCCAGCAGCTTAGAGGGGATTGGGACTGGCGCTGAAGCTTTCTTT. It yields the protein CASSLEGIGTGAEAFF.

V is TRBV30 and J is TRBJ2-3; tentatively, D is TRBD1 (6 bases). The V and J ends lost 5 bases and 4 bases respectively, with 10 bases between them. Germline V gene sequence: CDR1 GTSNPN, CDR2 SVGIG (reference sequence). The CDR3 totals 12 residues. The CDR3 region is CAWQGSPDTQYF. The DNA of the CDR3 is TGTGCCTGGCAGGGGTCCCCAGATACGCAGTATTTT.

This clone was picked up one time. DNA for the CDR3: TGTGCCAGCAGCACTAGCGGGTACAACTACAATGAGCAGTTCTTC. Translation: CASSTSGYNYNEQFF. The chain has TRBV11-2 and TRBJ2-1, with 9 bases matching TRBD2. The V gene end was trimmed by 5 bases and the J gene end by 3 bases; junction bases not matched to a gene: 5. CDR1 is SGHAT, CDR2 FQNNGV, per germline. The CDR3 length is 15 residues.

CDR3 sequence: CASSRAGVKETQYF. CDR3 nucleotides: TGTGCCAGCAGCCGAGCGGGGGTAAAAGAGACCCAGTACTTC. The J gene is TRBJ2-5, the V gene TRBV3-1 (or the pseudogene TRBV3-2); 8 bases are shared with TRBD2. The germline V gene encodes CDR1 LGHDT and CDR2 YNNKEL (reference sequence). Losses at the gene ends were 4 bases for V and 3 bases for J; bases not matched to a gene: 4. CDR3 length: 14 residues.